These 9 T cell receptor beta chains originate from one sample sequenced in a study of shared clonotypes between healthy human individuals (dated by TCRdb to the early 2020s). The receptor library was made with the immunoSEQ multiplex PCR assay. This immuneACCESS table, as held by TCRdb, lists in-frame sequences with V and J called but not all clones. Of the missing ones, under half trace to an unresolved V gene in checked studies; the others have no known cause. In this sample the table shows about 2,200,000 clones, 93% of which occur a single time. The top ten clonotypes cover about 1.5% of the sample. CD8 naive samples were CD45RO-negative cells positively selected for CCR7, giving a CD45RA+CCR7+ population that excluded TemRA cells. The sample comprised naive CD8+ T cells from PBMCs. The sample's cell subset or site label, in plain terms: CD45RA+CCR7+. These receptors were taken from a man aged 18 to 30 in good health. Some clones in this sample may be carry-over from other donors' samples.

This clone was seen just once. The chain carries TRBV19 and TRBJ1-5, with 9 bases matching TRBD1. Germline assignment: CDR1 LNHDA and CDR2 SQIVND (reference sequence). Unmatched junction bases numbered 5, after V lost 7 bases and J lost 4 bases. CDR3 length: 14 amino acids. In DNA, the CDR3 is TGTGCCAGTAATCGGGACAGGGCAAATCAGCCCCAGCATTTT. The encoded protein is CASNRDRANQPQHF.

With respect to this clone: This specimen includes other DNA sequences encoding the same CDR3. The chain uses TRBV9 and TRBJ2-7; the match to TRBD2 covers 8 bases. The V gene end was trimmed by 3 bases and the J gene end by 3 bases; junction bases not matched to a gene: 5. The CDR3 runs to 14 residues. In germline, CDR1 is SGDLS, CDR2 YYNGEE. The DNA for the CDR3 is TGTGCCAGCAGCGCGGGACTAGGCAACTACGAGCAGTACTTC. This translates into CASSAGLGNYEQYF.

A note on this clone: This same CDR3 is encoded by further DNA sequences in the sample. This rearrangement joins TRBV5-6 to TRBJ2-7; D is tentatively TRBD1 or TRBD2 (5 bases each). V was clipped by 3 bases and J by 2 bases, with 12 bases between them. Germline V gene lookup returns CDR1 SGHDT and CDR2 YYEEEE. The CDR3 has 14 amino acids. CDR3 amino acids: CASSWGTSTYEQYF. DNA of the CDR3: TGTGCCAGCAGCTGGGGGACCTCGACCTACGAGCAGTACTTC.

The V and J genes are TRBV21-1 and TRBJ1-1; TRBD1 is the table's D call and was not checked against the DNA. TRBV21-1 is a recognized pseudogene. This CDR3 is built from 19 residues. CDR3 in amino acids: CASIILKTGKSGGDTEAFF. CDR3 sequence (DNA): TGTGCCAGCATAATACTAAAGACAGGGAAGAGTGGAGGGGACACTGAAGCTTTCTTT.

The chain couples TRBV19 to TRBJ1-5; 8 bases align to TRBD1. Germline lookup yields CDR1 LNHDA and CDR2 SQIVND (reference sequence). V lost 3 bases to trimming and J lost 1 base; unmatched junction nucleotides: 2. The CDR3 is 15 residues long. CDR3: CASSMRQGSNQPQHF. CDR3 coding DNA: TGTGCCAGTAGTATGCGACAGGGGAGCAATCAGCCCCAGCATTTT.

The rearrangement uses TRBV28 and TRBJ2-2; no clear D gene. V was trimmed by 2 bases and J by 3 bases, leaving 13 bases between them. The CDR3 covers 16 residues. CDR1 is MDHEN and CDR2 is SYDVKM in the germline V gene. The CDR3 loop reads CASSLGYSLDTGELFF. In DNA, the CDR3 is TGTGCCAGCAGTTTAGGGTACAGCTTAGACACCGGGGAGCTGTTTTTT.

This chain uses TRBV9 with TRBJ1-2; the match to TRBD1 covers 7 bases. The V gene's germline CDR1 is SGDLS and CDR2 YYNGEE. The CDR3 covers 13 residues. J lost 7 bases, V lost 3 bases, and 6 bases had no gene match. Written as DNA, the CDR3 is TGTGCCAGCAGCGAGGTCCCAGGGGGTGGCTACACCTTC. This codes for CASSEVPGGGYTF.

The chain is built from TRBV2 and TRBJ1-1; D is unclear. Per the germline V gene, CDR1 is SNHLY and CDR2 is FYNNEI. The CDR3 covers 12 residues. Trimming took off 3 bases at V and 14 bases at J, with 16 bases between the two ends. The CDR3 is CASSEAGGQGFF. The CDR3 region has the DNA TGTGCCAGCAGTGAGGCGGGCGGGCAAGGATTCTTT.

The V call is TRBV4-1, the J call TRBJ1-2, with 7 bases fitting TRBD1. CDR3 length: 17 amino acids. Germline loops: CDR1 MGHRA, CDR2 YSYEKL. V gave up 1 base and J gave up 4 bases; unmatched junction bases: 12. Here the CDR3 DNA reads TGCGCCAGCAGCCAAGTTTGGCCCCCGACAGGGCTCTATGGCTACACCTTC. This encodes CASSQVWPPTGLYGYTF.